The 5 T cell receptor beta chains below were found in one sample sequenced in a study of breast tumors, draining lymph nodes, adjacent tissues. TCRdb called the multiplex PCR reads again in MiXCR, with one record for every CDR3 protein. The sample records under 80,000 distinct CDR3 sequences, less than 45% being singletons. Material: breast tumor tissue. All receptors come from a female donor with breast cancer. Some clones in this sample may be carry-over from other donors' samples.

This clonotype came up many times. This chain uses TRBV5-1 with TRBJ2-1; TRBD1 might be the D (6 bases). CDR3 size: 13 residues. In germline, CDR1 is SGHRS, CDR2 YFSETQ. V lost 6 bases to trimming and J lost 9 bases, with 16 bases between them. For the CDR3, the DNA is TGCGCCAGCACCCTAACGGAAGGGGGTGAGCAGTTCTTC. Its protein product is CASTLTEGGEQFF.

The chain has TRBV9 and TRBJ1-2; TRBD1 is a possible D gene (5 bases). The CDR3 totals 14 residues. Trimming stripped 3 bases from V and 7 bases from J, with 16 bases between. Germline values: CDR1 SGDLS, CDR2 YYNGEE. The CDR3 reads CASSESTGEAGYTF. CDR3 nucleotide sequence: TGTGCCAGCAGCGAGTCCACGGGGGAGGCTGGCTACACCTTC.

J is TRBJ2-7 and V is TRBV15; a weak D match, TRBD2 (7 bases). The CDR3 loop spans 17 amino acids. The ends were cut back, 0 bases at V and 4 bases at J, with 19 bases in the middle. Germline lookup yields CDR1 LNHNV and CDR2 YYDKDF (reference sequence). CDR3 DNA sequence: TGTGCCACCAGCAGAGAGAATGCCCCTGGGGGGGCTTACGAGCAGTACTTC. Protein product: CATSRENAPGGAYEQYF.

This clonotype was counted many times. The J gene is TRBJ1-5, the V gene TRBV20-1, with D possibly TRBD1 on 6 matching bases. CDR1 is DFQATT, CDR2 SNEGSKA, per germline (reference sequence). V lost 5 bases, J lost 13 bases, and 15 bases lay in between. CDR3 length: 11 amino acids. Here the CDR3 DNA reads TGCAGTGCTTATAGAGGGGGAACACAGCATTTT. This gives the protein CSAYRGGTQHF.

Comment on this clonotype: At one boundary the junction diverges from the germline segment, which might be a read error. This sequence joins TRBV5-1 and TRBJ1-1; D is unclear. Germline V gives CDR1 SGHRS, CDR2 YFSETQ. The CDR3 runs to 17 residues. The CDR3 reads CASSVGPRSIRHTGAFF. DNA for the CDR3: TGCGCCAGCAGCGTCGGACCTCGATCAATCCGTCACACTGGAGCTTTCTTT.